Listed below are T cell receptor beta chains from one sample, sequenced in a study of cytomegalovirus exposure and HLA in healthy donors. Produced via immunoSEQ multiplex PCR; TCRdb's table is partial and in-frame only. The sample has 150,000 to 200,000 clones, 79% seen once. The material sequenced was PBMCs. These receptor sequences come from a woman between 50 and 59 years old in good health and CMV-seronegative. The CDR3 runs from the conserved cysteine through the conserved F or W. A D gene is named only where the DNA matches it firmly. Some rows mark clone size as missing; the rest say once, few, many or name a class of expanded clone.

J | size | V | D | CDR3 | DNA
TRBJ1-3 | . | TRBV6-5 | TRBD1 | CASRGTGELRNTIYF | TGTGCCAGCAGAGGGACAGGGGAACTCAGAAACACCATATATTTT
TRBJ1-3 | . | TRBV2 | TRBD1 | CASIRGFSGNTIYF | TGTGCCAGCATCAGGGGGTTCTCTGGAAACACCATATATTTT
TRBJ1-1 | . | TRBV19 | . | CASRGGLNTEAFF | TGTGCCAGCCGGGGAGGGTTGAACACTGAAGCTTTCTTT
TRBJ2-1 | . | TRBV6-5 | TRBD2 | CASRPGLAANEQFF | TGTGCCAGCAGACCGGGACTAGCGGCCAATGAGCAGTTCTTC
TRBJ2-1 | . | TRBV19 | . | CASSIGGLLDYNEQFF | TGTGCCAGTAGTATCGGGGGGCTACTTGACTACAATGAGCAGTTCTTC
TRBJ1-6 | . | TRBV7-2 | . | CASSSTGNSPLHF | TGTGCCAGCAGCTCCACAGGCAATTCACCCCTCCACTTT
TRBJ2-2 | . | TRBV28 | . | CASSSGTPNTGELFF | TGTGCCAGCAGTTCCGGGACACCGAACACCGGGGAGCTGTTTTTT
TRBJ2-7 | . | TRBV9 | . | CASSVAYRGEQYF | TGTGCCAGCAGCGTAGCTTATAGGGGCGAGCAGTACTTC
TRBJ2-2 | . | TRBV7-2 | . | CASSFSSFTGNTGELFF | TGTGCCAGCAGCTTCTCTAGTTTTACAGGGAACACCGGGGAGCTGTTTTTT
TRBJ2-1 | . | TRBV29-1 | . | CSVTPQANEQFF | TGCAGCGTTACCCCACAGGCCAATGAGCAGTTCTTC
TRBJ2-3 | . | TRBV2 | TRBD1 | CASSELGQITDTQYF | TGTGCCAGCAGTGAATTGGGACAGATCACAGATACGCAGTATTTT
TRBJ1-1 | . | TRBV7-8 | . | CASSFPARGGRKTEAFF | TGTGCCAGCAGCTTTCCAGCGCGAGGAGGACGGAAGACTGAAGCTTTCTTT
TRBJ1-4 | . | TRBV18 | . | CASSDYPGLATNEKLFF | TGTGCCAGCTCAGATTACCCCGGGTTGGCAACTAATGAAAAACTGTTTTTT
TRBJ2-1 | . | TRBV7-9 | TRBD1 | CASSFSGLGTGKLNEQFF | TGTGCCAGCAGCTTTAGCGGATTAGGGACAGGGAAGTTGAATGAGCAGTTCTTC
TRBJ2-6 | . | TRBV5-8 | . | CASSPGHRSGANVLTF | TGTGCCAGCAGCCCGGGACACCGCTCTGGGGCCAACGTCCTGACTTTC
TRBJ2-3 | . | TRBV7-2 | TRBD2 | CASSPPGLAGGPGDTQYF | TGTGCCAGCAGCCCCCCGGGACTAGCGGGAGGGCCGGGGGATACGCAGTATTTT
TRBJ1-1 | few | TRBV10-1 | TRBD1 | CASSESRTGNTEAFF | TGCGCCAGCAGTGAGTCGAGGACAGGGAACACTGAAGCTTTCTTT
TRBJ2-7 | . | TRBV6-1 | TRBD1 | CASTGLGQGSYEQYF | TGTGCCAGCACCGGCCTCGGACAGGGCTCCTACGAGCAGTACTTC
TRBJ2-7 | . | TRBV11-2 | TRBD2 | CASSPGLAGNREQYF | TGTGCCAGCAGCCCTGGACTAGCGGGGAACAGGGAGCAGTACTTC
TRBJ2-2 | once | TRBV5-1 | . | CASSFRANTGELFF | TGCGCCAGCAGCTTCCGAGCGAACACCGGGGAGCTGTTTTTT
TRBJ1-2 | . | TRBV27 | . | CASSLSSHYGYTF | TGTGCCAGCAGTTTATCGTCTCACTATGGCTACACCTTC
TRBJ1-3 | . | TRBV6-5 | TRBD1 | CASSQQGAPGNTIYF | TGTGCCAGCAGCCAACAGGGGGCGCCTGGAAACACCATATATTTT
TRBJ1-6 | . | TRBV6-6 | . | CASSYSTPGNSPLHF | TGTGCCAGCAGTTACTCGACCCCAGGGAATTCACCCCTCCACTTT
TRBJ1-5 | . | TRBV7-3 | . | CASSPGGADRTQPQHF | TGTGCCAGCAGCCCGGGAGGGGCAGATCGGACACAGCCCCAGCATTTT
TRBJ2-2 | . | TRBV7-8 | . | CASSLTGTTNTGELFF | TGTGCCAGCAGCTTAACCGGAACTACTAACACCGGGGAGCTGTTTTTT
TRBJ2-2 | . | TRBV5-1 | . | CASSLTGNTGELFF | TGCGCCAGCAGCTTGACAGGGAACACCGGGGAGCTGTTTTTT
TRBJ1-4 | once | TRBV9 | . | CASSVGSGRSEKLFF | TGTGCCAGCAGCGTAGGTTCAGGGAGGAGTGAAAAACTGTTTTTT
TRBJ2-1 | . | TRBV6-5 | . | CASRSPEGEQFF | TGTGCCAGCAGATCCCCGGAGGGTGAGCAGTTCTTC
TRBJ1-1 | . | TRBV29-1 | . | CSVRLLGHQNTEAFF | TGCAGCGTTCGCCTATTAGGACACCAGAACACTGAAGCTTTCTTT
TRBJ2-6 | . | TRBV7-2 | TRBD2 | CASSPLAGGTGANVLTF | TGTGCCAGCAGCCCACTAGCGGGGGGAACTGGGGCCAACGTCCTGACTTTC
TRBJ2-7 | . | TRBV9 | TRBD1 | CASSVRGTGNYEQYF | TGTGCCAGCAGCGTGAGGGGGACAGGGAACTACGAGCAGTACTTC
TRBJ1-5 | . | TRBV28 | TRBD1 | CASSSFRTGRTRGNQPQHF | TGTGCCAGCAGTTCCTTCCGGACAGGGCGAACGAGGGGCAATCAGCCCCAGCATTTT
TRBJ1-4 | once | TRBV6-5 | . | CASSYRRGGEKLFF | TGTGCCAGCAGTTACCGGAGGGGGGGTGAAAAACTGTTTTTT
TRBJ2-7 | . | TRBV28 | TRBD1 | CASSSGQGAGGQYF | TGTGCCAGCAGCTCCGGACAGGGGGCGGGTGGTCAGTACTTC
TRBJ2-5 | . | TRBV15 | . | CATSRDRGWGETQYF | TGTGCCACCAGCAGAGACAGGGGTTGGGGAGAGACCCAGTACTTC
TRBJ1-4 | . | TRBV5-1 | TRBD1 | CASSSMTGANPTNEKLFF | TGCGCCAGCAGCTCTATGACAGGGGCAAATCCAACTAATGAAAAACTGTTTTTT
TRBJ1-1 | . | TRBV10-1 | . | CASSLFMNTEAFF | TGCGCCAGCAGTCTATTTATGAACACTGAAGCTTTCTTT